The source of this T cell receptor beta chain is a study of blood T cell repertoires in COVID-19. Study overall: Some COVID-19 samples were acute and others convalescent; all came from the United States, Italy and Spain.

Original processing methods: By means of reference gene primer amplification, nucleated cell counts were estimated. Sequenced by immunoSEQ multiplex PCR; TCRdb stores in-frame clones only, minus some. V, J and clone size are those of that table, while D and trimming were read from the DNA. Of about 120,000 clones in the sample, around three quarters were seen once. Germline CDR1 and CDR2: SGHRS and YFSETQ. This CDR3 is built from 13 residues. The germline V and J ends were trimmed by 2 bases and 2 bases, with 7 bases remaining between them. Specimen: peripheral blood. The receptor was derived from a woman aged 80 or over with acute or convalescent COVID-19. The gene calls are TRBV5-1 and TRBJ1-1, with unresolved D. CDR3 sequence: CASSLRLNTEAFF. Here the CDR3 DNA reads TGCGCCAGCAGCTTACGACTTAACACTGAAGCTTTCTTT. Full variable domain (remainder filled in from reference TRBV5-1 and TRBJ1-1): KAGVTQTPRYLIKTRGQQVTLSCSPISGHRSVSWYQQTPGQGLQFLFEYFSETQRNKGNFPGRFSGRQFSNSRSEMNVSTLELGDSALYLCASSLRLNTEAFFGQGTRLTVV.